Described below is a single T cell receptor beta chain sequence and its context. This entry belongs to a study of T-cell memory formation after mild COVID-19. Amplification by 5'RACE using constant-segment primers produced TCR alpha and TCR beta cDNA libraries that carried sample barcodes and UMIs. TCRdb used MiXCR to reprocess the 5' RACE reads, holding one entry per CDR3 protein. The sample contains under 550,000 distinct CDR3 sequences, about 20% of which appear only once. The CDR3 sequence is 15 residues long. Unmatched junction bases numbered 6, after V lost 4 bases and J lost 3 bases. Per the germline V gene, CDR1 is SGHNT and CDR2 is YYREEE (reference sequence).

The chain combines TRBV5-4 with TRBJ2-5; the match to TRBD2 covers 10 bases. The receptor comes from an adult woman who had mild COVID-19 (a few samples of this study predate the infection). Cell type and time point are not known. Sequencing used PBMCs or a T cell subset sorted from them (not recorded which). The CDR3 DNA follows: TGTGCCAGCAGCGTCACTAGCGGGATCGAAGAGACCCAGTACTTC. Translation: CASSVTSGIEETQYF.